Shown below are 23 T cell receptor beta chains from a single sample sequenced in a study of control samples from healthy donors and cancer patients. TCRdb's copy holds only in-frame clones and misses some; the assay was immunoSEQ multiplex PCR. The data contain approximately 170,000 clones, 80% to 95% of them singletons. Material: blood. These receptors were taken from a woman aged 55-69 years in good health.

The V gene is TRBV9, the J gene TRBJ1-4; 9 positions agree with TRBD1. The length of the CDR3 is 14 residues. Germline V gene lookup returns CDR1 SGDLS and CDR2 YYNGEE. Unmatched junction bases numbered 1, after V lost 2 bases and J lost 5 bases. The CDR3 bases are TGTGCCAGCAGCGTGGACAGGGGAAATGAAAAACTGTTTTTT. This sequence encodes CASSVDRGNEKLFF.

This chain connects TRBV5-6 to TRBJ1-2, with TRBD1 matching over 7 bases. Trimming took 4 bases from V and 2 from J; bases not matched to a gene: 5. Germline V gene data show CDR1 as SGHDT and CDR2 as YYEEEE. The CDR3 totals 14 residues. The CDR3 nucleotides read TGTGCCAGCAGCCCGGACAGGAAAAACTATGGCTACACCTTC. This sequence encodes CASSPDRKNYGYTF.

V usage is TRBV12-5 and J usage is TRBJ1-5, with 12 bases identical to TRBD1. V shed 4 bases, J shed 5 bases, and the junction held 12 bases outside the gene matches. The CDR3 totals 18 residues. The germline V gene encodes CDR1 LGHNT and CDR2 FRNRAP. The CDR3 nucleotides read TGTGCTAGTGGTTCGGTCGGGACAGGGGGCTTCATGTATCAGCCCCAGCATTTT. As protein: CASGSVGTGGFMYQPQHF.

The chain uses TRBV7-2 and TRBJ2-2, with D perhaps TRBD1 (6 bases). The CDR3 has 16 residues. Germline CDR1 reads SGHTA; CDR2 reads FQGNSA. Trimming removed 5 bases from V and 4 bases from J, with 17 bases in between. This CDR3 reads CASSPWGQGGTGELFF. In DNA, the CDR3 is TGTGCCAGCAGCCCATGGGGGCAGGGTGGCACCGGGGAGCTGTTTTTT.

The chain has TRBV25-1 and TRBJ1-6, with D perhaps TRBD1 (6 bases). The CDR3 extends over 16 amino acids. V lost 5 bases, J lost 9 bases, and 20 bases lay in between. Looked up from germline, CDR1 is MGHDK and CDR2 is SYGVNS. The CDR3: CASSNWGGGRGSPLHF. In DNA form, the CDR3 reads TGTGCCAGCAGTAATTGGGGCGGGGGGCGAGGTTCACCCCTCCACTTT. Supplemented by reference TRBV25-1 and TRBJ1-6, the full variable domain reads EADIYQTPRYLVIGTGKKITLECSQTMGHDKMYWYQQDPGMELHLIHYSYGVNSTEKGDLSSESTVSRIRTEHFPLTLESARPSHTSQYLCASSNWGGGRGSPLHFGNGTRLTVT.

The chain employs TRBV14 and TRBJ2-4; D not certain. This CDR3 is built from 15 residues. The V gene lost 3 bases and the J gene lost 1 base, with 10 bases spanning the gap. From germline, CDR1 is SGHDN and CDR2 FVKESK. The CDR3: CASSQTYTAKNIQYF. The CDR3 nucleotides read TGTGCCAGCAGCCAGACCTATACGGCCAAAAACATTCAGTACTTC. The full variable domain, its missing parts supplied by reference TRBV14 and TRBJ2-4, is EAGVTQFPSHSVIEKGQTVTLRCDPISGHDNLYWYRRVMGKEIKFLLHFVKESKQDESGMPNNRFLAERTGGTYSTLKVQPAELEDSGVYFCASSQTYTAKNIQYFGAGTRLSVL.

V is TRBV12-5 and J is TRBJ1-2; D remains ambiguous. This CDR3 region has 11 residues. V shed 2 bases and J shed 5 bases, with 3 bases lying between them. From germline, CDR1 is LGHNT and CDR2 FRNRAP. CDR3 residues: CASGLWYGYTF. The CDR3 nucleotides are TGTGCTAGTGGTTTGTGGTATGGCTACACCTTC. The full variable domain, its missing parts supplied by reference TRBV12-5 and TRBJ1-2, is DARVTQTPRHKVTEMGQEVTMRCQPILGHNTVFWYRQTMMQGLELLAYFRNRAPLDDSGMPKDRFSAEMPDATLATLKIQPSEPRDSAVYFCASGLWYGYTFGSGTRLTVV.

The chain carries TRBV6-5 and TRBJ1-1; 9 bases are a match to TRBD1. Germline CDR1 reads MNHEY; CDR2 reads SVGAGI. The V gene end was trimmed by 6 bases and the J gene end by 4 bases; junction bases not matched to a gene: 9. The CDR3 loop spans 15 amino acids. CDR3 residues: CASSRTGTGSTEAFF. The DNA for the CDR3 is TGTGCCAGCAGCCGTACCGGGACAGGGTCCACTGAAGCTTTCTTT.

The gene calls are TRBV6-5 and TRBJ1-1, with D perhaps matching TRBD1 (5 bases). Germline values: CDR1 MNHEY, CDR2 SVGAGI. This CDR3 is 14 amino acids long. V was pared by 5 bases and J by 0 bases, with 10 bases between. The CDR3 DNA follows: TGTGCCAGCAGTCCCGGGACGTTGAACACTGAAGCTTTCTTT. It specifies CASSPGTLNTEAFF.

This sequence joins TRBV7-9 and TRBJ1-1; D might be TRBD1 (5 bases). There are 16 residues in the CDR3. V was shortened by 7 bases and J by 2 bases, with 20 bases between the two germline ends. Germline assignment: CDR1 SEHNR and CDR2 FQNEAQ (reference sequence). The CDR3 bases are TGTGCCAGCACAACATATGGTGGGGGAGAAAACACTGAAGCTTTCTTT. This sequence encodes CASTTYGGGENTEAFF.

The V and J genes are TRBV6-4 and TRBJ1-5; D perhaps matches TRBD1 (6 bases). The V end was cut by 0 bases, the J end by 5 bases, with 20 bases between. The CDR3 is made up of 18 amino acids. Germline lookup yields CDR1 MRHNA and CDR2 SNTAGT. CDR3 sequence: CASSDSRTAGSLYQPQHF. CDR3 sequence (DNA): TGTGCCAGCAGTGACTCCCGGACAGCAGGGTCTTTGTATCAGCCCCAGCATTTT.

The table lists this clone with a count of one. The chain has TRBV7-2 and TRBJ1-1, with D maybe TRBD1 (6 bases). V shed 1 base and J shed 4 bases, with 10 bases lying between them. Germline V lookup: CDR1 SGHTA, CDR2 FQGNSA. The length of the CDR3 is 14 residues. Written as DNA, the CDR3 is TGTGCCAGCAGCTTAGTACAGGGACCCACTGAAGCTTTCTTT. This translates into CASSLVQGPTEAFF. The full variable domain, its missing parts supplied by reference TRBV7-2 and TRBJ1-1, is GAGVSQSPSNKVTEKGKDVELRCDPISGHTALYWYRQSLGQGLEFLIYFQGNSAPDKSGLPSDRFSAERTGGSVSTLTIQRTQQEDSAVYLCASSLVQGPTEAFFGQGTRLTVV.

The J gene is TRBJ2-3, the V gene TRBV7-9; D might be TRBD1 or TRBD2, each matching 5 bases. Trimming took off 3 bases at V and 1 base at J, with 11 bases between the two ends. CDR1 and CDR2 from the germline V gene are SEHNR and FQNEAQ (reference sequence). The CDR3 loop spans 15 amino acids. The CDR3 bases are TGTGCCAGCAGCTTCCGGGGCCTGGGCACAGATACGCAGTATTTT. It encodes CASSFRGLGTDTQYF.

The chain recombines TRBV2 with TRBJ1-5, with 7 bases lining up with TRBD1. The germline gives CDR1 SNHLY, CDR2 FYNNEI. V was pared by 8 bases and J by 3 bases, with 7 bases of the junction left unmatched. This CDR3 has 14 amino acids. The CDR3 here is CASLGQAFNQPQHF. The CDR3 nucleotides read TGTGCCAGCCTAGGACAGGCCTTCAATCAGCCCCAGCATTTT.

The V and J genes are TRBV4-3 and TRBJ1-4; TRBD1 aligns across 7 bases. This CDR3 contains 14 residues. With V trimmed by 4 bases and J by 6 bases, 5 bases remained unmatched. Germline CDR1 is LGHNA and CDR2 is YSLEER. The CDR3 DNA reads TGCGCCAGCAGCCCCACAGGGGTGGATGAAAAACTGTTTTTT. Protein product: CASSPTGVDEKLFF.

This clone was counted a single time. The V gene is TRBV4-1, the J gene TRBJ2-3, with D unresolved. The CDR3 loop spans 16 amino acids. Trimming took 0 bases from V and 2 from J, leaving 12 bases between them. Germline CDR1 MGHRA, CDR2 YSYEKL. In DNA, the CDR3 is TGCGCCAGCAGCCAAGATGGGTCGGCCTACACAGATACGCAGTATTTT. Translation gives CASSQDGSAYTDTQYF.

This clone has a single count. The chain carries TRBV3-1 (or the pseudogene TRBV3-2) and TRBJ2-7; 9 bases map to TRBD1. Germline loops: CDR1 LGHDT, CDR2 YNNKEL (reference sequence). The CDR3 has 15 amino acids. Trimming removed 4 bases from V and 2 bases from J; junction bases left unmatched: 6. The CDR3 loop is CASSPTGTGTYEQYF. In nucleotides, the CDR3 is TGTGCCAGCAGCCCCACCGGGACAGGGACCTACGAGCAGTACTTC.

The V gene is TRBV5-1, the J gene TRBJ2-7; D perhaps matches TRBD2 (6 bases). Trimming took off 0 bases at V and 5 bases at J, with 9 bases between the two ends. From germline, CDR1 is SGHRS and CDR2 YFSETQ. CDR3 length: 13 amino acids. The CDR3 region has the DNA TGCGCCAGCAGCTTGGGAGGAGGGAACGAGCAGTACTTC. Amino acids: CASSLGGGNEQYF.

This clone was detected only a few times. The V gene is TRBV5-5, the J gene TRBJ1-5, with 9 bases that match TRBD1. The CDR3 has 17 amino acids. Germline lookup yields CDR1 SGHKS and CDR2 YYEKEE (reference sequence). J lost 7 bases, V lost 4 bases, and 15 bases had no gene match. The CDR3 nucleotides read TGTGCCAGCAGCAAAACGAACTACAGGGGGCTGCGGCAGCCCCAGCATTTT. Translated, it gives CASSKTNYRGLRQPQHF. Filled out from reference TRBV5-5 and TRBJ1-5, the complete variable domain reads DAGVTQSPTHLIKTRGQQVTLRCSPISGHKSVSWYQQVLGQGPQFIFQYYEKEERGRGNFPDRFSARQFPNYSSELNVNALLLGDSALYLCASSKTNYRGLRQPQHFGDGTRLSIL.

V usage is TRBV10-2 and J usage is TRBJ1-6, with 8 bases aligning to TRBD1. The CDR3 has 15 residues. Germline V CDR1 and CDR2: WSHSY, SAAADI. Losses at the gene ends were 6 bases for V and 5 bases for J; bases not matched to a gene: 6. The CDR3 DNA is TGCGCCAGCAGAAACCAGGGGGCAAATAATTCACCCCTCCACTTT. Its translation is CASRNQGANNSPLHF.

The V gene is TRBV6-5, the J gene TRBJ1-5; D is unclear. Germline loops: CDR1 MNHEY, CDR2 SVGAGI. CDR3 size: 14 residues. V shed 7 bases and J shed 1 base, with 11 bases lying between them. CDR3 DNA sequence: TGTGCCAGCATACCTGCTGACAGCAATCAGCCCCAGCATTTT. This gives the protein CASIPADSNQPQHF.

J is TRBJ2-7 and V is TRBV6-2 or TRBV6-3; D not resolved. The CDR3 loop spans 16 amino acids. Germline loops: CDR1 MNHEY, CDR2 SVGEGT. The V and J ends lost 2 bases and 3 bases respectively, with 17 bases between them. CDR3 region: CASSYTRLPLGYEQYF. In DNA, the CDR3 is TGTGCCAGCAGTTACACCAGATTGCCTCTCGGCTACGAGCAGTACTTC.

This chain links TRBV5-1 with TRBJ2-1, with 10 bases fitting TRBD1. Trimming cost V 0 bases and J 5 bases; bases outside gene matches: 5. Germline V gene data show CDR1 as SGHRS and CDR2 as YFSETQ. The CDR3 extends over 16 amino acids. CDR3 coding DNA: TGCGCCAGCAGCTTGGTCGGACAGGGGGAAAACAATGAGCAGTTCTTC. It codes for CASSLVGQGENNEQFF.